This TCR beta chain stems from a study of blood T cells in healthy people across ages. Study conclusions and caveats: It was the long-lived donors that had more naive CD4+ cells and higher diversity than aged donors.

At least ten counts were recorded for this clonotype. The antigen is not known. Looked up from germline, CDR1 is MNHNY and CDR2 is SVGAGI (reference sequence). Losses at the gene ends were 4 bases for V and 7 bases for J; bases not matched to a gene: 11. This CDR3 contains 17 residues. Primed by a sample-barcoded 5' primer and a J-beta primer mix, a second PCR proceeded for about 6 to 12 cycles. TCRdb analysed the 5' RACE reads with MiXCR anew, one entry per CDR3 protein. The sample contains about 580,000 distinct CDR3 sequences, roughly 48% of which appear only once. This receptor was obtained from a man older than 75 in good health. This sequence joins TRBV6-6 and TRBJ2-3; 13 bases align to TRBD2. Sequenced sample: blood. In nucleotides, the CDR3 is TGTGCCAGCAGTTTCGGGACTAGCGGGACCACTATATATACGCAGTATTTT. It translates to CASSFGTSGTTIYTQYF.